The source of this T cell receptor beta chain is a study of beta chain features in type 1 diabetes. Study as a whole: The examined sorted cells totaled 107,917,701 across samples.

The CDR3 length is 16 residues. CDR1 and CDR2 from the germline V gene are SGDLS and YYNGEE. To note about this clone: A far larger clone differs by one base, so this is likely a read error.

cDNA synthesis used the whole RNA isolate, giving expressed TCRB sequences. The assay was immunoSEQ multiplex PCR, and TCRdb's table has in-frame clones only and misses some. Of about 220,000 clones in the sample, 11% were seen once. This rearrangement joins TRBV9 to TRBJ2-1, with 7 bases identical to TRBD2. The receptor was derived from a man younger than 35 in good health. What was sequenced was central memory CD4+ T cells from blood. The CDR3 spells CASCVGGLGSYNEQFF. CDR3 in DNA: TGTGCCAGCTGCGTAGGCGGACTAGGATCCTACAATGAGCAGTTCTTC.